This T cell receptor (beta chain) was recovered during a study of cytomegalovirus exposure and HLA in healthy donors. General observations from the study: Among TCR beta chains of equal frequency, HLA-associated ones were more clonally expanded in a later analysis. A later examination showed that TCR association rates differed by HLA locus, with DRB1 most and HLA-C fewest. A later analysis found most CMV-associated TCR beta chains apparently HLA-restricted.

About this clone itself: What it binds is not known.

The PCR contained 60 Vbeta and 13 Jbeta primers. TCRdb's copy holds only in-frame clones and misses some; the assay was immunoSEQ multiplex PCR. The profile shows 40,000 to 55,000 clones, roughly 80% of them singletons. This TCR derives from a man under 40 in good health and CMV-seropositive. Sequences were obtained from PBMCs.

This CDR3 reads CASSLQGLGNTIYF. The DNA of the CDR3 is TGTGCCAGCAGTCTGCAGGGGCTAGGAAACACCATATATTTT. V gene TRBV2 combines with J gene TRBJ1-3; D is possibly TRBD1 (6 bases). The CDR3 is 14 amino acids. The germline CDR1 and CDR2 sequences are SNHLY and FYNNEI. V shed 5 bases and J shed 4 bases, with 12 bases lying between them.